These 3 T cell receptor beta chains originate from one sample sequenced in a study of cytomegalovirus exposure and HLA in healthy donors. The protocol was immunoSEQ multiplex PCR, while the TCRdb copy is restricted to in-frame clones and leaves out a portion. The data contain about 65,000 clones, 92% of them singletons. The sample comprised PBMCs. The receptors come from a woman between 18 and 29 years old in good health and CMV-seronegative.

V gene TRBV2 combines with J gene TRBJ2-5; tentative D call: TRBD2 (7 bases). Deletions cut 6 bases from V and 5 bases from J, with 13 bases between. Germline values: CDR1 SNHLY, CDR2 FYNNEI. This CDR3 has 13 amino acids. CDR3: CASRGGARETQYF. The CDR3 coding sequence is TGTGCCAGCAGAGGGGGGGCGCGGGAGACCCAGTACTTC.

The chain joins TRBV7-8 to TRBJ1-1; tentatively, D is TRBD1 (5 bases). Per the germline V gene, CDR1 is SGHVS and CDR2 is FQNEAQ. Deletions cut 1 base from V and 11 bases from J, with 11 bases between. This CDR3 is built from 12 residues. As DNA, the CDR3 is TGTGCCAGCAGCTTAGATCGGGGGAGGGCTTTCTTT. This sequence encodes CASSLDRGRAFF.

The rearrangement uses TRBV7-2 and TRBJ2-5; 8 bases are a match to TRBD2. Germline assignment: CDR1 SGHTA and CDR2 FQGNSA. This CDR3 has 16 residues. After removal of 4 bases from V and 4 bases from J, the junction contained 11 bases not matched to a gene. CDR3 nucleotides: TGTGCCAGCAGCTCCTGGGCGGGGGGAGGAGGAGAGACCCAGTACTTC. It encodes CASSSWAGGGGETQYF.